This entry features one TCR beta chain sequence. Antigen specificity is unknown. The V end was cut by 11 bases, the J end by 1 base, with 12 bases between. This CDR3 is built from 12 residues. Germline V gene sequence: CDR1 SEHNR, CDR2 FQNEAQ (reference sequence). The entry originates in a study of cytomegalovirus exposure and HLA in healthy donors. Primers for the PCR totalled 60 Vbeta and 13 Jbeta. Sequencing was performed with immunoSEQ multiplex PCR; in TCRdb, only in-frame clones are kept and a portion is missing. The sample shows about 150,000 clones, more than 75% of them seen only once. General study points: The investigators catalogued 150 or so TCR beta chains as cytomegalovirus-associated. Some V segments, including TRBV6-2 and TRBV6-3, were excluded as indistinguishable. Equally common other TCR beta chains were less clonally expanded than HLA-associated ones, a later analysis found.

This clonotype was obtained from a man younger than 45 in good health and CMV-seropositive. Sequenced sample: PBMCs. The rearrangement joins TRBV7-9 to TRBJ2-7; perhaps TRBD2 as D (7 bases). In nucleotides, the CDR3 is TGTGCCGCCGGGGGGCCATCCTACGAGCAGTACTTC. The encoded protein is CAAGGPSYEQYF.